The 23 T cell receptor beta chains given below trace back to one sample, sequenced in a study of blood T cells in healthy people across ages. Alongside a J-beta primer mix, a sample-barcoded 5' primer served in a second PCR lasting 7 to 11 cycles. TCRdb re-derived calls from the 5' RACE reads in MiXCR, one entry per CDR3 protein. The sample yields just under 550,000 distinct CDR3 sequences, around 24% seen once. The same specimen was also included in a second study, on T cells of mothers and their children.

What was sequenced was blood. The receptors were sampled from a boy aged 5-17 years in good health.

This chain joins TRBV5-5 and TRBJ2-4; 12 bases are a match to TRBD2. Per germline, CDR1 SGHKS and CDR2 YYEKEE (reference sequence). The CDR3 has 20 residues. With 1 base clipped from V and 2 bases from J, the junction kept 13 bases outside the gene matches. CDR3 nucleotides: TGTGCCAGCAGCTTGTTTCTAACTAGCGGGAGGTGGATTCCCAAAAACATTCAGTACTTC. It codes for CASSLFLTSGRWIPKNIQYF.

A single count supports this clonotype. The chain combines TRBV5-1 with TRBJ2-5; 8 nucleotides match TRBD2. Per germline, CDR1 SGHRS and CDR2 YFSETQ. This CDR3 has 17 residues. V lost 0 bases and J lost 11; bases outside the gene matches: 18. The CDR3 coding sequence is TGCGCCAGCAGCTTGGCAAGGGCGGGGGGACCTTACAATGAGCAGTACTTC. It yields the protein CASSLARAGGPYNEQYF.

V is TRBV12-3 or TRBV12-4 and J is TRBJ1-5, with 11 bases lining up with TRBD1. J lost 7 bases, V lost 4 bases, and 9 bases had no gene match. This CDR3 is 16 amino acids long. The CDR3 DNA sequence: TGTGCCAGCAGTTCCCTCGGACAGGGGGCCCGGCAGCCCCAGCATTTT. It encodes CASSSLGQGARQPQHF.

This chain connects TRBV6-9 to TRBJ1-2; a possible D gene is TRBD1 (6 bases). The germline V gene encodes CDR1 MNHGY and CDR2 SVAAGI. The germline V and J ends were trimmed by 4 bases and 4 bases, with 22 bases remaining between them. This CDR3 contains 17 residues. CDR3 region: CASSLNERTGQLYGYTF. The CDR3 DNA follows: TGTGCCAGCAGTTTGAACGAACGAACAGGGCAGCTCTATGGCTACACCTTC.

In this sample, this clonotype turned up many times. The CDR3: CSVRGTNPNEQFF. DNA of the CDR3: TGCAGCGTTAGAGGGACAAACCCCAATGAGCAGTTCTTC. This chain joins TRBV29-1 and TRBJ2-1, with TRBD1 as a possible D gene (6 bases). CDR3 length: 13 residues. Trimming cost V 5 bases and J 6 bases, with 14 bases left between them. Germline values: CDR1 SQVTM, CDR2 ANQGSEA.

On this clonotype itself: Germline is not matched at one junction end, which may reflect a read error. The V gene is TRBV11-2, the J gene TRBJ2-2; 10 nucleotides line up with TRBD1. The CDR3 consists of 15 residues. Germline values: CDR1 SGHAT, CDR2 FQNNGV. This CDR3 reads CTSSRQGAATGELFF. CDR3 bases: TGTACCAGCAGCCGACAGGGGGCGGCCACCGGGGAGCTGTTTTTT.

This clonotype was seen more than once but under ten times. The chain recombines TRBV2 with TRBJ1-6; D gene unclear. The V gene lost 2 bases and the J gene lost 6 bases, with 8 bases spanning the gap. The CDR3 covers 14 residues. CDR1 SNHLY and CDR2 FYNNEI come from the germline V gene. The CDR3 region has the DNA TGTGCCAGCAGTGAACTAGGACCTAATTCACCCCTCCACTTT. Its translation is CASSELGPNSPLHF.

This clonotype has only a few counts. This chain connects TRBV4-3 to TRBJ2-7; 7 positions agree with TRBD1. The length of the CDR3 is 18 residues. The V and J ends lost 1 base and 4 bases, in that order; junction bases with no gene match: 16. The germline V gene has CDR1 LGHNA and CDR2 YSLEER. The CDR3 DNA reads TGCGCCAGCAGCCAAGCGGTAGGCTCGACAGGGATCGGGTACGAGCAGTACTTC. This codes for CASSQAVGSTGIGYEQYF.

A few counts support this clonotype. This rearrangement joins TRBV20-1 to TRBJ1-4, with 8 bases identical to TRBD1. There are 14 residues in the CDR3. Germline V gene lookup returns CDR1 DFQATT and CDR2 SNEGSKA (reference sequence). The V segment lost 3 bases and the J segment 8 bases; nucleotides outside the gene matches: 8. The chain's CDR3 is CSASAGGPREKLFF. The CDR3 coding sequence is TGCAGTGCTAGTGCAGGGGGCCCACGGGAAAAACTGTTTTTT.

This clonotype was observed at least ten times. CDR3 region: CASSYSLAVLYNEQFF. The CDR3 nucleotides are TGTGCCAGCAGTTATTCTCTGGCGGTCCTCTACAATGAGCAGTTCTTC. The J gene is TRBJ2-1, the V gene TRBV28; unclear D gene. Germline-derived CDR1 and CDR2 are MDHEN and SYDVKM. This CDR3 has 16 amino acids. V was shortened by 4 bases and J by 3 bases, with 16 bases between the two germline ends.

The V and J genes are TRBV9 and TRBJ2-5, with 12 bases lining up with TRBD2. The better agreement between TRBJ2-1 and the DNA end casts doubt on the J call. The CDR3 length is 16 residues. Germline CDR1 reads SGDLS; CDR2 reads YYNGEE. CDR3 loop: CASSVAPLAGGSEQFF. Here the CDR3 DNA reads TGTGCCAGCAGCGTAGCTCCACTAGCGGGGGGCAGTGAGCAGTTCTTC.

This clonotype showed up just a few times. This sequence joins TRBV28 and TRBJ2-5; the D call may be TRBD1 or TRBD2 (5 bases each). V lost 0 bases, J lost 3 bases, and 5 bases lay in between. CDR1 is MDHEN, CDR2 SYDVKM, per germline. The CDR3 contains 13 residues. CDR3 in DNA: TGTGCCAGCAGTTTATGGGGGGAAGAGACCCAGTACTTC. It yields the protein CASSLWGEETQYF. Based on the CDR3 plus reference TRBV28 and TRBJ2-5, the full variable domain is DVKVTQSSRYLVKRTGEKVFLECVQDMDHENMFWYRQDPGLGLRLIYFSYDVKMKEKGDIPEGYSVSREKKERFSLILESASTNQTSMYLCASSLWGEETQYFGPGTRLLVL.

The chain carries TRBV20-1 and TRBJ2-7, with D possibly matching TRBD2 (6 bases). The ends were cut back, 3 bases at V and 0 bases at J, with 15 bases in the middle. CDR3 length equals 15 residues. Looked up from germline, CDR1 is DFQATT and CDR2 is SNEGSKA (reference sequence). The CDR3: CSASGPSETSYEQYF. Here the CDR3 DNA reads TGCAGTGCTAGTGGCCCTAGCGAGACCTCCTACGAGCAGTACTTC.

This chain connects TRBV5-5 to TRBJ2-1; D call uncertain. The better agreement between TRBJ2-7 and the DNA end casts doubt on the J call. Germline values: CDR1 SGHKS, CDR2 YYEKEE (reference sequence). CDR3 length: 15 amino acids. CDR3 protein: CASSRAAVHNYEQYF. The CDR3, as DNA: TGTGCCAGCAGCCGGGCGGCAGTTCATAACTACGAGCAGTACTTC.

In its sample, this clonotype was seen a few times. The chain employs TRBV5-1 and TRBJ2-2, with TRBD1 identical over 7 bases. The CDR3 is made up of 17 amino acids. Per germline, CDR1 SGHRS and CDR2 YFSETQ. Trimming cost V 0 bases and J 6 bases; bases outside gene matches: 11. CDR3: CASSLATGTVGSGELFF. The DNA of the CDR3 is TGCGCCAGCAGCTTGGCTACCGGGACAGTTGGATCCGGGGAGCTGTTTTTT. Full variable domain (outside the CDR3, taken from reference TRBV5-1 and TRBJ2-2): KAGVTQTPRYLIKTRGQQVTLSCSPISGHRSVSWYQQTPGQGLQFLFEYFSETQRNKGNFPGRFSGRQFSNSRSEMNVSTLELGDSALYLCASSLATGTVGSGELFFGEGSRLTVL.

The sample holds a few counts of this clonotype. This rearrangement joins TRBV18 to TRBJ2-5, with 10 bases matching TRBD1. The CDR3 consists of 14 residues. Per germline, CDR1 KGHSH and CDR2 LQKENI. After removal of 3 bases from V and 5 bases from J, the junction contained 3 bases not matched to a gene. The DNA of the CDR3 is TGTGCCAGCTCACCTTTGGACAGGGGGGAGACCCAGTACTTC. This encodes CASSPLDRGETQYF.

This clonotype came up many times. The CDR3 loop is CASSVDSYEQYF. The CDR3 DNA reads as TGCGCCAGCAGCGTCGACTCCTACGAGCAGTACTTC. This chain uses TRBV5-1 with TRBJ2-7, with D unresolved. V lost 4 bases and J 0 bases, leaving 5 bases between the germline ends. From germline, CDR1 is SGHRS and CDR2 YFSETQ. The CDR3 runs 12 residues.

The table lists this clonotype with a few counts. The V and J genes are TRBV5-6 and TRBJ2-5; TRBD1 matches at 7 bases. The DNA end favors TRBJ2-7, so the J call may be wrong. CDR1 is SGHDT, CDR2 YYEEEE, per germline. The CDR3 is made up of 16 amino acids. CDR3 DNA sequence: TGTGCCAGCAGCGCCGGACAGGCCATCTTCTCCTACGAGCAGTACTTC. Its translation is CASSAGQAIFSYEQYF.

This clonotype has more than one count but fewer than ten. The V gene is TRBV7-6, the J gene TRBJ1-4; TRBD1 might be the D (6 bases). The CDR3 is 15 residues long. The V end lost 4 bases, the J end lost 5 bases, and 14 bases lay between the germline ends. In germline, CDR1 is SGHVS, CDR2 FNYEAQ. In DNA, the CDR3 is TGTGCCAGCAGCTACCTGGACAGAAAGAATGAAAAACTGTTTTTT. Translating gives CASSYLDRKNEKLFF.

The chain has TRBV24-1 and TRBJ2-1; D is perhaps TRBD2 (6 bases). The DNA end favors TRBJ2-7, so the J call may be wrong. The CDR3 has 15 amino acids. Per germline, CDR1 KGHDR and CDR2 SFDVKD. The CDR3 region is CATSDLTEEGYEQYF. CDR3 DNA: TGTGCCACCAGTGATTTGACGGAGGAGGGATACGAGCAGTACTTC.

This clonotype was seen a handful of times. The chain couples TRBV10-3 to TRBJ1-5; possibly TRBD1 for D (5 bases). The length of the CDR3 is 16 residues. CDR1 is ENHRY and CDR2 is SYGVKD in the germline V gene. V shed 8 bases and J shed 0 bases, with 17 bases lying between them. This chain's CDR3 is CAIGGANPYSNQPQHF. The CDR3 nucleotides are TGTGCCATCGGAGGGGCTAACCCTTATAGCAATCAGCCCCAGCATTTT.

As DNA, the CDR3 is TGTGCCAGCAGTCCTTCCGGGCCCCAGGTGGCTTTCTTT. This gives the protein CASSPSGPQVAFF. The chain is built from TRBV7-2 and TRBJ1-1; no definite D call. Per germline, CDR1 SGHTA and CDR2 FQGNSA. V lost 6 bases and J lost 11, with 19 bases in between. The CDR3 totals 13 residues.

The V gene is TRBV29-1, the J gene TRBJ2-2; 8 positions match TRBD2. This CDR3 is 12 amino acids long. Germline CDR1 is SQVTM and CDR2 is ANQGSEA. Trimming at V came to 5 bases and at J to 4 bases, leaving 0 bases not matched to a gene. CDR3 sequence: CSVRGGTGELFF. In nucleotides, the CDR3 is TGCAGCGTTCGGGGGGGCACCGGGGAGCTGTTTTTT.